The clone carrying this T cell receptor beta chain was seen more than once but under ten times. The sample originates from a study of cytomegalovirus exposure and HLA in healthy donors. A multiplex PCR was run with 60 Vbeta primers and 13 Jbeta primers. Generated by immunoSEQ multiplex PCR, the TCRdb table keeps only in-frame clones and is missing some. The table lists about 200,000 clones, 65% to 90% of them singletons. The CDR3 covers 16 residues. Trimming stripped 0 bases from V and 6 bases from J, with 16 bases between. CDR1 is SGHRS, CDR2 YFSETQ, per germline. J is TRBJ2-1 and V is TRBV5-1; perhaps TRBD2 as D (6 bases). The TCR was taken from a girl aged 5-17 years in good health and CMV-seronegative. The material sequenced was PBMCs. CDR3 nucleotides: TGCGCCAGCAGCTTGGGGGCCAGCGGAGCGGGCAATGAGCAGTTCTTC. Translation: CASSLGASGAGNEQFF.